A selection of T cell receptor beta chains follows, all from one sample in a study of T cells in Graves' hyperthyroidism and ophthalmopathy. TCRdb re-analysed the multiplex PCR reads in MiXCR, keeping a single row per CDR3 protein. The table shows approximately 560,000 distinct CDR3 sequences, with about 43% occurring only once. The sample taken for sequencing was peripheral blood or thyroid tissue (not recorded which). The receptor set was obtained from a woman under 30 with Graves' hyperthyroidism. The CDR3 runs from the conserved cysteine through the conserved F or W. Each record gives: D gene, clone size, J gene, V gene, CDR3 length, CDR3 DNA, CDR3 protein. D genes are given only for firm matches. Size tells how often a clone was seen (once, few, many) or the class of an expanded clone, and some rows leave it out.

d_gene: -
abundance: many
j_gene: TRBJ1-5
v_gene: TRBV15
len: 14
CDR3nt: TGTGCCACCAGCAGATCCGGACTGCATCAGCCCCAGCATTTT
CDR3aa: CATSRSGLHQPQHF

d_gene: -
abundance: few
j_gene: TRBJ1-6
v_gene: TRBV2
len: 14
CDR3nt: TGTGCCAGCAGTGAAGGCAGGGGTAATTCACCCCTCCACTTT
CDR3aa: CASSEGRGNSPLHF

d_gene: -
abundance: -
j_gene: TRBJ2-7
v_gene: TRBV15
len: 12
CDR3nt: TGTGCCGGCAGCCTCCGGGACTACGAGCAGTACTTC
CDR3aa: CAGSLRDYEQYF

d_gene: -
abundance: -
j_gene: TRBJ1-3
v_gene: TRBV10-3
len: 14
CDR3nt: TGTGCCAGCAGTGTTCAGGGAAGGGGAGACACCATATATTTT
CDR3aa: CASSVQGRGDTIYF

d_gene: -
abundance: -
j_gene: TRBJ2-7
v_gene: TRBV9
len: 14
CDR3nt: TGTGCCAGCAGCGTAAAAGGCGGCTACTACGAGCAGTACTTC
CDR3aa: CASSVKGGYYEQYF

d_gene: TRBD1
abundance: -
j_gene: TRBJ1-1
v_gene: TRBV20-1
len: 13
CDR3nt: TGCAGTGCTGGATACAGGGGGCACACTGAAGCTTTCTTT
CDR3aa: CSAGYRGHTEAFF

d_gene: -
abundance: few
j_gene: TRBJ1-2
v_gene: TRBV7-2
len: 14
CDR3nt: TGTGCCAGCAGCTCGCGCAGGGATCCCTCTGGCTACACCTTC
CDR3aa: CASSSRRDPSGYTF

d_gene: -
abundance: -
j_gene: TRBJ2-7
v_gene: TRBV4-2
len: 14
CDR3nt: TGTGCCGGCAGCCAAGAAGGGGGGAGGGGAGAGCAGTACTTC
CDR3aa: CAGSQEGGRGEQYF

d_gene: -
abundance: -
j_gene: TRBJ2-1
v_gene: TRBV5-1
len: 13
CDR3nt: TGCGCCAGCAGTTCCGGGACGACCAATGAGCAGTTCTTC
CDR3aa: CASSSGTTNEQFF

d_gene: -
abundance: -
j_gene: TRBJ1-1
v_gene: TRBV12-5
len: 11
CDR3nt: TGTGCTAGTGGCCGAGGTCCCGAAGCTTTCTTT
CDR3aa: CASGRGPEAFF